These T cell receptor beta chains were read from a single sample in a study of PD-1 blockade in classical Hodgkin lymphoma. Clones were read by immunoSEQ multiplex PCR, and TCRdb kept only the in-frame ones, dropping some. This sample has over 9,000 clones, with about three quarters found just once. This material consisted of peripheral blood mononuclear cells (PBMCs), taken at baseline. These receptors were obtained from a human donor with classical Hodgkin lymphoma. Each CDR3 is given with its conserved first and last residue. Fields, in order: CDR3 DNA, CDR3 protein, V gene, clone size, D gene, J gene. A D gene is named only where the DNA matches it firmly. Part of the rows lack a size; the others show once, few, many or a class for expanded clones.

TGTGCCAGCAGCTTACGGCAACAGTTCTATGGCTACACCTTC	CASSLRQQFYGYTF	TRBV7-2	.	.	TRBJ1-2
TGCGCCAGCAGCTTGAACCTAGCGGACGGGATCTACGAGCAGTACTTC	CASSLNLADGIYEQYF	TRBV5-1	.	TRBD2	TRBJ2-7
TGTGCCAGCAGCTTCACTCAAAGCGGAATGGTACGCACAGATACGCAGTATTTT	CASSFTQSGMVRTDTQYF	TRBV7-3	.	.	TRBJ2-3
TGTGCCAGCAGTTACCTTTGGGACGTCAACTATGGCTACACCTTC	CASSYLWDVNYGYTF	TRBV6-5	.	.	TRBJ1-2
TGTGCCAGCGAAAATGGGGGGATGTATGGCTACACCTTC	CASENGGMYGYTF	TRBV2	few	.	TRBJ1-2
TGTGCCAGCAGCTTTTCCGACTTGGTCAAGGATACGCAGTATTTT	CASSFSDLVKDTQYF	TRBV7-2	once	.	TRBJ2-3
TGTGCCAGCAGCTTAGGGGCAGGCGACTATGGCTACACCTTC	CASSLGAGDYGYTF	TRBV11-2	.	.	TRBJ1-2
TGCGCCAGCAGCCGAGACCATAGCACAGATACGCAGTATTTT	CASSRDHSTDTQYF	TRBV5-1	.	.	TRBJ2-3
TGTGCCAGCTCACCGCTTACGACAGGGGGACACGAGCAGTACTTC	CASSPLTTGGHEQYF	TRBV18	.	TRBD1	TRBJ2-7
TGTGCCAGCAGCGTCGGACAGGGATGGGGCAACGTCCTGACTTTC	CASSVGQGWGNVLTF	TRBV5-4	few	TRBD1	TRBJ2-6
TGTGCCAGCACTGTGGACCGTAAGAGCAATCAGCCCCAGCATTTT	CASTVDRKSNQPQHF	TRBV6-1	.	.	TRBJ1-5
TGTGCCAGCAGCTCCGGGACAGGGGATTCACCCCTCCACTTT	CASSSGTGDSPLHF	TRBV7-9	once	TRBD1	TRBJ1-6
TGCGCCAGCAGTGCGACAGGTTTCTCTGGAAACACCATATATTTT	CASSATGFSGNTIYF	TRBV10-2	.	.	TRBJ1-3
TGTGCCAGCAGCCTAACAGGGGACGAGCAGTACTTC	CASSLTGDEQYF	TRBV7-9	.	TRBD1	TRBJ2-7
TGTGCCAGCAGCATACAGGGGGCGGGCTATGGCTACACCTTC	CASSIQGAGYGYTF	TRBV27	.	TRBD1	TRBJ1-2
TGTGCCAGCAAGGTGGAGAGCTCCTATAATTCACCCCTCCACTTT	CASKVESSYNSPLHF	TRBV2	.	.	TRBJ1-6
TGTGCCAGCAGCGGACAGGGGGAAGGTGGTGAGCAGTTCTTC	CASSGQGEGGEQFF	TRBV28	.	TRBD1	TRBJ2-1
TGTGCCAGCAGGCTGCAGGGTCACGGGGAGCTGTTTTTT	CASRLQGHGELFF	TRBV6-5	.	.	TRBJ2-2
TGTGCCAGCAGTGACCACTCTGGGGCCAACGTCCTGACTTTC	CASSDHSGANVLTF	TRBV25-1	.	.	TRBJ2-6
TGTGCCAGCAGCTACCCGAGGACAGGGGGCCTCGAGCAGTACTTC	CASSYPRTGGLEQYF	TRBV7-9	once	TRBD1	TRBJ2-7
TGTGCCAGCAAGAAAAGCTCCTACGAGCAGTACTTC	CASKKSSYEQYF	TRBV2	.	.	TRBJ2-7
TGTGCCAGCAGTCGCCCGACAGGGGGCCAAGAGACCCAGTACTTC	CASSRPTGGQETQYF	TRBV2	.	TRBD1	TRBJ2-5
TGTGCCAGCAGCCTAGAGGCAGGGGGGACAGATACGCAGTATTTT	CASSLEAGGTDTQYF	TRBV5-8	.	.	TRBJ2-3
TGTGCCAGCAGTTCATATCGGACTAGCGGGGGGGCGGAGTTCTTC	CASSSYRTSGGAEFF	TRBV7-2	.	TRBD2	TRBJ2-1
TGCGCCAGCAGCTTGGTGGGGAGCTCTGGGGCCAACGTCCTGACTTTC	CASSLVGSSGANVLTF	TRBV5-1	few	.	TRBJ2-6
TGTGCCAGCAGCGTACGGACAGGGTCCAATGAGCAGTTCTTC	CASSVRTGSNEQFF	TRBV13	few	TRBD1	TRBJ2-1
TGTGCCAGCGGACAGGGTTGGGGGGACACTGAAGCTTTCTTT	CASGQGWGDTEAFF	TRBV7-9	.	TRBD1	TRBJ1-1
TGTGCCAGCAGCTTAGGGACCTACTACGAGCAGTACTTC	CASSLGTYYEQYF	TRBV7-6	few	.	TRBJ2-7
TGTGCCAGCAGTTTACGCCGGCTGGGGGGCTCTTGGTACAATGAGCAGTTCTTC	CASSLRRLGGSWYNEQFF	TRBV28	.	.	TRBJ2-1
TGTGCCTGGAGTAGGGGGGAAAAACTGTTTTTT	CAWSRGEKLFF	TRBV30	.	.	TRBJ1-4
TGTGCCAGCAGGACGACCCGCGAGCAGTACTTC	CASRTTREQYF	TRBV28	.	.	TRBJ2-7
TGTGCCAGCAGTTCCTACAGGGGGCGGGGAGATACGCAGTATTTT	CASSSYRGRGDTQYF	TRBV11-2	.	TRBD1	TRBJ2-3
TGTGCCAGCAGCGCTAGGGAATTGACAGGGGCCCCTGAAGCTTTCTTT	CASSARELTGAPEAFF	TRBV9	.	TRBD1	TRBJ1-1
TGTGCCAGCTCCCGAACAGGGGGCACAGATACGCAGTATTTT	CASSRTGGTDTQYF	TRBV18	once	TRBD1	TRBJ2-3
TGTGCCAGCAGTTTAAGTGGACATGAAAAACTGTTTTTT	CASSLSGHEKLFF	TRBV28	.	.	TRBJ1-4
TGCGCCAGCAGCTTGGAGGCAGGGACGACCTACGAGCAGTACTTC	CASSLEAGTTYEQYF	TRBV5-1	.	.	TRBJ2-7
TGTGCCAGCAGTTCAGCAACCCTTAGGCCCCTCTATGGCTACACCTTC	CASSSATLRPLYGYTF	TRBV28	few	.	TRBJ1-2